These T cell receptor beta chains were read from a single sample in a study of blood T cell repertoires in COVID-19. TCRdb's copy holds only in-frame clones and misses some; the assay was immunoSEQ multiplex PCR. The sample lists more than 40,000 clones, around 90% occurring once. The sequenced sample was peripheral blood. All receptors come from a man older than 75 with acute or convalescent COVID-19. CDR3s include the opening cysteine and the closing phenylalanine or tryptophan.

V	J	CDR3
TRBV24-1	TRBJ1-2	CATSDSTVPYGYTF
TRBV5-1	TRBJ1-1	CASNLEYRNTEAFF
TRBV6-5	TRBJ2-5	CASRSGAQETQYF
TRBV15	TRBJ1-3	CATSRDLTAAVNTIYF
TRBV30	TRBJ1-1	CAWSRGMNTEAFF
TRBV7-2	TRBJ1-1	CASGQGALTEAFF
TRBV29-1	TRBJ2-7	CSAEAGYEQYF
TRBV19	TRBJ2-3	CASSIGGDRYTDTQYF
TRBV9	TRBJ2-7	CASSVGAGGYEQYF
TRBV6-5	TRBJ2-2	CASRTGTNTGELFF
TRBV6-5	TRBJ1-3	CASTPRGLSGNTIYF
TRBV6-5	TRBJ1-2	CASSLTGPDGPYGYTF
TRBV12-3/TRBV12-4	TRBJ1-1	CASKVGQGEAFF
TRBV6-5	TRBJ2-7	CASRRAGAAYEQYF
TRBV6-1	TRBJ2-7	CASSEFRYEQYF
TRBV28	TRBJ1-2	CASSSPFSGFYGYTF
TRBV3-1/TRBV3-2	TRBJ1-6	CASSQVGGNSPLHF
TRBV7-9	TRBJ2-3	CASSPSGGAADTQYF
TRBV24-1	TRBJ2-1	CATSDSRLPYNEQFF
TRBV19	TRBJ2-7	CASSVQGSSYEQYF
TRBV10-3	TRBJ2-7	CAISESMRQRYEQYF
TRBV28	TRBJ1-5	CASSFEQGDRRPQHF
TRBV18	TRBJ1-1	CASSSRGDRAEAFF
TRBV7-9	TRBJ2-1	CASSLYQGGGLTYNEQFF
TRBV3-1/TRBV3-2	TRBJ2-2	CASSQEGNTGELFF
TRBV29-1	TRBJ1-1	CSVGSGYTEAFF
TRBV5-6	TRBJ2-5	CASSLTGTEETQYF
TRBV10-3	TRBJ2-3	CAISEQGTTDTQYF
TRBV5-1	TRBJ1-1	CASSLAGANTEAFF